These T cell receptor beta chains were read from a single sample in a study of T cell repertoires in cytomegalovirus infection. TCRdb reprocessed the reads via MiXCR and lists one record per CDR3 protein. Among 70,000 to 75,000 distinct CDR3 sequences, around 3.8% were seen once, and the ten largest hold 20% to 25%. Sequencing was done on a sample of PBMCs. The receptors stem from a human donor in good health (CMV status not recorded). Some clones in this sample may be carry-over from other donors' samples. Each CDR3 is given with its conserved first and last residue. D genes are given only for firm matches. Clone size is shown for a subset of rows, as once, few, many or a class of expanded clone.

many TRBJ1-1 NA TRBV20-1 TGCAGTGCCCAAACTGTCGGGTGGGGGACTGAAGCTTTCTTT CSAQTVGWGTEAFF
many TRBJ1-5 NA TRBV7-2 TGTGCCAGCAGCTGGGCAGGGGGCAATCAGCCCCAGCATTTT CASSWAGGNQPQHF
many TRBJ1-2 TRBD1 TRBV28 TGTGCCAGTCATGACAGGGACTATGGCTACACCTTC CASHDRDYGYTF
many TRBJ2-2 TRBD2 TRBV7-2 TGTGCCAGCAGCCGATCTAGCGGCCCGAACACCGGGGAGCTGTTTTTT CASSRSSGPNTGELFF
many TRBJ2-3 TRBD2 TRBV6-2/TRBV6-3 TGTGCCAGCAGCCTATGGGGACTAGCGGGAGAAGATACGCAGTATTTT CASSLWGLAGEDTQYF
once TRBJ2-3 NA TRBV20-1 TGCAGTGCTAGAGGGCTTCCCGGGCCCCGACATACGCAGTATTTT CSARGLPGPRHTQYF
many TRBJ1-1 NA TRBV7-2 TGTGCCAGCAGCTTTGGCAGGGAAGAAGCTTTCTTT CASSFGREEAFF
many TRBJ2-1 NA TRBV20-1 TGCAGTGCTAGTATCGGTCACAATGAGCAGTTCTTC CSASIGHNEQFF
few TRBJ1-3 NA TRBV7-4 TGTGCCAGCAGCCCACCTCGGGCCCAAGAAACGGGAAACACCATATATTTT CASSPPRAQETGNTIYF
many TRBJ1-1 TRBD1 TRBV10-3 TGTGCCATCAGCCCTACAGGGGGGACTGAAGCTTTCTTT CAISPTGGTEAFF
many TRBJ2-7 TRBD1 TRBV6-6 TGTGCCAGCAGTTACGCACAACCGGGACAGAGAACCTACGAGCAGTACTTC CASSYAQPGQRTYEQYF
many TRBJ2-3 NA TRBV7-2 TGTGCCAGCAGCCCCGGGACTAGCACAGATACGCAGTATTTT CASSPGTSTDTQYF
many TRBJ2-3 NA TRBV28 TGTGCCAGCAGTCCCGGTGGGGGCCTATTCCGCACAGATACGCAGTATTTT CASSPGGGLFRTDTQYF
many TRBJ1-2 TRBD1 TRBV12-3/TRBV12-4 TGTGCCAGCACCAGGACAGGGGTGAACTATGGCTACACCTTC CASTRTGVNYGYTF
many TRBJ1-1 NA TRBV7-2 TGTGCCAGCAGCTTAGACGGGAGGGGGGGAGCCTATTACGGCACTGAAGCTTTCTTT CASSLDGRGGAYYGTEAFF
many TRBJ1-5 NA TRBV28 TGTGCCAGCACCTTCCCGGGAGGAAGGCAGCCCCAGCATTTT CASTFPGGRQPQHF
few TRBJ2-1 NA TRBV7-6 TGTGCCAGCAGCAAACCAGCCGGGACCGGCTACAATGAGCAGTTCTTC CASSKPAGTGYNEQFF
many TRBJ2-7 TRBD1 TRBV7-8 TGTGCCAGCAGCCCCCGGGACAGGGGGCAGGGCGAGCAGTACTTC CASSPRDRGQGEQYF
many TRBJ1-1 NA TRBV7-2 TGTGCCAGCAGCCCCCAGTTGGACACTGAAGCTTTCTTT CASSPQLDTEAFF
many TRBJ2-3 TRBD2 TRBV7-2 TGTGCCAGCAGCTCCGGACTAGCGGGGAGCACAGATACGCAGTATTTT CASSSGLAGSTDTQYF
many TRBJ2-7 TRBD1 TRBV7-2 TGTGCCAGCAGCTACCTTCAGGGACAGAACTACGAGCAGTACTTC CASSYLQGQNYEQYF
many TRBJ2-5 NA TRBV28 TGTGCCAGCAGTTTATTGATGGGCGCGGGGGAGACCCAGTACTTC CASSLLMGAGETQYF
many TRBJ1-1 TRBD1 TRBV20-1 TGCAGTGCTAGAGGGGGTTCGGGGACAGGTCACTCTTCGGGAGCTTTCTTT CSARGGSGTGHSSGAFF
NA TRBJ2-5 NA TRBV6-6 TGTGCCAGCAGTTACTCGGCCGGGGCTGAGACCCAGTACTTC CASSYSAGAETQYF
many TRBJ2-5 NA TRBV20-1 TGCAGTGCCTACTACGACAACCAAGAGACCCAGTACTTC CSAYYDNQETQYF
many TRBJ2-7 NA TRBV12-3/TRBV12-4 TGTGCCAGCAGTTTAGCGCTCGGGTACGAGCAGTACTTC CASSLALGYEQYF
many TRBJ2-3 TRBD2 TRBV7-2 TGTGCCAGCAGCCCGACTAGCTCTCTCGGGGCTACGCAGTATTTT CASSPTSSLGATQYF
NA TRBJ2-2 TRBD2 TRBV19 TGTGCCAGTAGTTTTACTAGCGGGGTGGGCACCGGGGAGCTGTTTTTT CASSFTSGVGTGELFF
many TRBJ2-1 NA TRBV28 TGTGCCAGCAGTTTGGGGGTAAGCTCCTACAATGAGCAGTTCTTC CASSLGVSSYNEQFF
many TRBJ2-5 NA TRBV2 TGTGCCAGCAGTGTACTGAGAGGCCAAGAGACCCAGTACTTC CASSVLRGQETQYF
many TRBJ2-7 NA TRBV7-6 TGTGCCAGCAGCGTCGGATACGAGCAGTACTTC CASSVGYEQYF
many TRBJ1-1 NA TRBV20-1 TGCAGTGCTAAACGGAACACTGAAGCTTTCTTT CSAKRNTEAFF
many TRBJ2-7 NA TRBV7-9 TGTGCCAGCAGTTGGGGGGCTAGCGACTACGAGCAGTACTTC CASSWGASDYEQYF
many TRBJ1-1 NA TRBV7-2 TGTGCCAGCAGCTTAGGACCCGGAGGGGCTTTCTTT CASSLGPGGAFF
many TRBJ2-1 NA TRBV12-3/TRBV12-4 TGTGCCAGCAGTTTAGACTGGCAATACCTCTACAATGAGCAGTTCTTC CASSLDWQYLYNEQFF
NA TRBJ2-1 NA TRBV12-3/TRBV12-4 TGTGCCAGCAAGGATAGAGTCATGTATGAGCAGTTCTTC CASKDRVMYEQFF
many TRBJ2-7 TRBD1 TRBV28 TGTGCCAGCAGCCCAGGGGGCTCCTACGAGCAGTACTTC CASSPGGSYEQYF
many TRBJ2-1 NA TRBV12-3/TRBV12-4 TGTGCCAGCGGCCGGGACCCTTCCAACAATGAGCAGTTCTTC CASGRDPSNNEQFF
many TRBJ1-1 NA TRBV7-9 TGTGCCAGCAGCTTTTCGGGGTCGAACACTGAAGCTTTCTTT CASSFSGSNTEAFF
many TRBJ1-1 TRBD1 TRBV7-8 TGTGCCAGCAGCCAACCGACAGGGGGGCGGACTGAAGCTTTCTTT CASSQPTGGRTEAFF
many TRBJ2-3 NA TRBV6-6 TGTGCCAGCAGTTACTCGGTCCCGGGATCCAGGCCCACAGATACGCAGTATTTT CASSYSVPGSRPTDTQYF
few TRBJ1-4 NA TRBV6-5 TGTGCCAGCAGCCCGACTCTGTGGGCGGCTAATGAAAAACTGTTTTTT CASSPTLWAANEKLFF
many TRBJ1-4 TRBD1 TRBV11-1 TGTGCCAGCAGCCGACGACAGGGGGCTAATGAAAAACTGTTTTTT CASSRRQGANEKLFF
many TRBJ1-1 NA TRBV7-2 TGTGCCAGCAGCTTAGCTGGGTGGGGCACTGAAGCTTTCTTT CASSLAGWGTEAFF
many TRBJ2-5 TRBD2 TRBV29-1 TGCAGTTTAACTATAGCGGGGGGCGCAGAGACCCAGTACTTC CSLTIAGGAETQYF
many TRBJ1-5 NA TRBV7-2 TGTGCCAGCAGCTTCTCCCTAGGGGGCAATCAGCCCCAGCATTTT CASSFSLGGNQPQHF
many TRBJ1-1 TRBD1 TRBV4-3 TGCGCCAGCAGCCAGGTGGGGACAGGCGCAGAAGCTTTCTTT CASSQVGTGAEAFF
many TRBJ2-5 NA TRBV12-3/TRBV12-4 TGTGCCAGCAGTCAGGAGGTCCGGGAGACCCAGTACTTC CASSQEVRETQYF
many TRBJ1-6 NA TRBV7-8 TGTGCCACCAGAACAGGGAATTCACCCCTCCACTTT CATRTGNSPLHF
many TRBJ2-1 TRBD1 TRBV7-2 TGTGCCTCCGAACCGGGACAGGGGGCGAATGAGCAGTTCTTC CASEPGQGANEQFF